Detailed here is one T cell receptor (beta chain). The sample comes from a study of blood T cell repertoires in COVID-19. Methods used by the authors: The assay estimated nucleated cells by amplifying reference gene primers. This table comes from immunoSEQ multiplex PCR, and its TCRdb copy is limited to in-frame clones, with some not included. From that table come the V and J calls and clone size; the DNA was used to work out D and trimming. Among roughly 170,000 clones listed, 70% to 90% were seen once. The germline CDR1 and CDR2 sequences are LNHDA and SQIVND (reference sequence). The CDR3 consists of 12 residues. Trimming at V came to 10 bases and at J to 6 bases, leaving 3 bases not matched to a gene.

V usage is TRBV19 and J usage is TRBJ2-2; 9 positions match TRBD1. Sequencing input: PBMCs or T cells enriched from blood (not recorded which). The origin of this receptor is a woman in her 50s who had recovered from COVID-19. Written as DNA, the CDR3 is TGTGCCATCGACAGGGGGGCCGGGGAGCTGTTTTTT. Translated, it gives CAIDRGAGELFF.